The 16 T cell receptor beta chains below come from one sample, sequenced in a study of long-term antiretroviral therapy in people with HIV. Researchers report immunoSEQ v3.0 was run at survey level. Clones were read by immunoSEQ multiplex PCR, and TCRdb kept only the in-frame ones, dropping some. Of fewer than 25,000 clones detected, roughly 80% appear once; the ten largest clones hold 14%. The sample consisted of unsorted PBMCs, taken 2.9 years after starting antiretroviral therapy. All receptors derive from a woman aged 25 to 45 with HIV.

The chain joins TRBV18 to TRBJ2-5; D unresolved. The ends were cut back, 1 base at V and 5 bases at J, with 8 bases in the middle. Germline lookup yields CDR1 KGHSH and CDR2 LQKENI. CDR3 size: 13 residues. CDR3 bases: TGTGCCAGCTCACCACGCATGACGGAGACCCAGTACTTC. Its protein is CASSPRMTETQYF.

This clone is a singleton in its sample. The CDR3 protein is CASDQGASYTF. The CDR3 DNA follows: TGTGCCAGCGACCAGGGCGCGAGCTACACCTTC. The chain recombines TRBV6-1 with TRBJ1-2; weak D call: TRBD1 (5 bases). V lost 8 bases and J lost 9, with 13 bases in between. Germline values: CDR1 MNHNS, CDR2 SASEGT. The CDR3 consists of 11 residues.

This chain joins TRBV5-6 and TRBJ2-7, with 11 bases fitting TRBD2. This CDR3 has 16 residues. The V gene's germline CDR1 is SGHDT and CDR2 YYEEEE. The junction had 10 bases not matched to a gene; V was cut back by 5 bases and J by 3 bases. CDR3 nucleotide sequence: TGTGCCAGCAGTGGCACCCTAGCGGGGGGCTTCTACGAGCAGTACGTC. Its translation: CASSGTLAGGFYEQYV.

This clone was detected only a few times. The chain couples TRBV5-1 to TRBJ2-1, with TRBD1 matching 10 bases. The V segment lost 2 bases and the J segment 0 bases; nucleotides outside the gene matches: 2. Germline V gene sequence: CDR1 SGHRS, CDR2 YFSETQ. The CDR3 has 16 residues. This CDR3 reads CASSFGDRGSYNEQFF. The CDR3 bases are TGCGCCAGCAGCTTTGGGGACAGGGGCTCCTACAATGAGCAGTTCTTC. Drawing the rest from reference TRBV5-1 and TRBJ2-1, the complete variable domain is KAGVTQTPRYLIKTRGQQVTLSCSPISGHRSVSWYQQTPGQGLQFLFEYFSETQRNKGNFPGRFSGRQFSNSRSEMNVSTLELGDSALYLCASSFGDRGSYNEQFFGPGTRLTVL.

This clone was seen just once. V and J are TRBV5-6 and TRBJ1-3; maybe TRBD1 (6 bases). Trimming removed 3 bases from V and 0 bases from J, with 16 bases in between. Germline CDR1 reads SGHDT; CDR2 reads YYEEEE. The CDR3 is made up of 17 amino acids. CDR3 sequence (DNA): TGTGCCAGCAGCTCCGGACAGAGCCCCTTCTCTGGAAACACCATATATTTT. Protein product: CASSSGQSPFSGNTIYF.

The genes are TRBV5-8 and TRBJ2-7; the D gene is possibly TRBD2 (6 bases). From germline, CDR1 is SGHTS and CDR2 YDEGEE. CDR3 length: 13 amino acids. V lost 7 bases to trimming and J lost 4 bases, with 15 bases between them. The CDR3 sequence is CASPRGETYEQYV. CDR3 DNA: TGTGCCAGCCCCCGCGGGGAGACATACGAGCAGTACGTC.

The chain links TRBV5-5 to TRBJ2-5, with D perhaps TRBD1 (6 bases). This CDR3 region has 14 residues. Trimming took 2 bases from V and 1 from J, leaving 9 bases between them. The germline V gene encodes CDR1 SGHKS and CDR2 YYEKEE (reference sequence). CDR3 residues: CASSLQGSQETQYF. In nucleotides, the CDR3 is TGTGCCAGCAGCTTACAGGGTTCCCAAGAGACCCAGTACTTC.

The CDR3 nucleotides read TGTGCCAGTAGTATAGTTGCGCCGGGACAGGGGGCGACTGGAAACACCATATATTTT. This translates into CASSIVAPGQGATGNTIYF. The chain couples TRBV19 to TRBJ1-3; TRBD1 agrees at 12 bases. Germline CDR1 LNHDA, CDR2 SQIVND (reference sequence). This CDR3 is 19 amino acids long. With 1 base clipped from V and 2 bases from J, the junction kept 9 bases outside the gene matches.

This rearrangement joins TRBV29-1 to TRBJ1-2; TRBD1 might be the D (6 bases). This CDR3 contains 12 residues. The germline V and J ends were trimmed by 4 bases and 7 bases, with 13 bases remaining between them. Germline V gives CDR1 SQVTM, CDR2 ANQGSEA. CDR3 DNA: TGCAGCGTTGCGCACAGGGTGGGTGGCTACACCTTC. It codes for CSVAHRVGGYTF.

The chain carries TRBV6-5 and TRBJ1-2, with D perhaps TRBD1 (5 bases). Looked up from germline, CDR1 is MNHEY and CDR2 is SVGAGI. V dropped 5 bases and J dropped 1 base, with 8 bases sitting between them. CDR3 length equals 13 residues. CDR3: CASSLDSNYGYTF. The DNA of the CDR3 is TGTGCCAGCAGTCTCGACAGTAACTATGGCTACACCTTC.

This clone was seen just once. This rearrangement joins TRBV5-4 to TRBJ2-2; D is ambiguous. This CDR3 spans 13 amino acids. Germline CDR1 reads SGHNT; CDR2 reads YYREEE (reference sequence). Trimming cost V 2 bases and J 4 bases, with 6 bases left between them. The CDR3, as DNA: TGTGCCAGCAGCTTCACTACCACCGGGGAGCTGTTTTTT. As protein: CASSFTTTGELFF.

This chain's CDR3 is CASSEPLGVSPLHF. CDR3 coding DNA: TGTGCCAGCAGTGAACCTCTCGGGGTTTCACCCCTCCACTTT. V is TRBV25-1 and J is TRBJ1-6; D not resolved. The CDR3 loop spans 14 amino acids. V was shortened by 2 bases and J by 9 bases, with 11 bases between the two germline ends. In germline, CDR1 is MGHDK, CDR2 SYGVNS.

The rearrangement uses TRBV11-1 and TRBJ2-3; maybe TRBD2 (5 bases). This CDR3 comprises 13 residues. The germline V and J ends were trimmed by 2 bases and 4 bases, with 7 bases remaining between them. The germline V gene encodes CDR1 SGHAT and CDR2 FQDESV (reference sequence). The CDR3, as DNA: TGTGCCAGCAGCTTAAGAGGGCCAGATACGCAGTATTTT. Translation gives CASSLRGPDTQYF.

V gene TRBV4-1 combines with J gene TRBJ2-1; perhaps TRBD1 as D (6 bases). Germline assignment: CDR1 MGHRA and CDR2 YSYEKL. V gave up 4 bases and J gave up 8 bases, with 9 bases separating them. CDR3 length: 12 amino acids. CDR3 DNA sequence: TGCGCCAGCAGCCTCCACAGGGATGAGCAGTTCTTC. Its protein is CASSLHRDEQFF.

V gene TRBV6-1 combines with J gene TRBJ1-6; D may be TRBD1 (6 bases). V was trimmed by 10 bases and J by 10 bases, leaving 20 bases between them. Per germline, CDR1 MNHNS and CDR2 SASEGT. The CDR3 runs 14 residues. The CDR3 DNA reads as TGTGCCACCCAGCTTAGGGGGAGTTTCTCACCCCTCCACTTT. Protein product: CATQLRGSFSPLHF.

The V gene is TRBV6-6, the J gene TRBJ1-5; D is unclear. The V end was cut by 3 bases, the J end by 7 bases, with 10 bases between. The length of the CDR3 is 13 residues. The germline CDR1 and CDR2 sequences are MNHNY and SVGAGI (reference sequence). The CDR3 reads CASSYGRGQPQHF. As DNA, the CDR3 is TGTGCCAGCAGTTATGGGCGGGGACAGCCCCAGCATTTT.